The sequence of this TCR beta chain was determined in a study of blood T cell repertoires in COVID-19. Study summary: T cells, B-cell-depleted T cells, or PBMCs provided the cDNA or gDNA that served as material.

The V gene's germline CDR1 is SGHTA and CDR2 FQGTGA. CDR3 length: 15 amino acids. The V segment lost 5 bases and the J segment 3 bases; nucleotides outside the gene matches: 9. Authors' processing steps: Estimated nucleated cell counts came from reference gene primer amplification. Profiled with immunoSEQ multiplex PCR; TCRdb holds only in-frame clones, not every one. V, J and clone size were drawn from that table, and D and trimming were deduced from the DNA. This sample has roughly 210,000 clones, with around four fifths found just once. This clone was found once. The TCR sequence derives from an elderly woman with COVID-19, enrolled during active disease. The chain recombines TRBV7-3 with TRBJ1-2; TRBD1 agrees at 7 bases. Input material: peripheral blood. This CDR3 is CASSTQRDRDYGYTF. The CDR3 DNA follows: TGTGCCAGCAGCACCCAAAGGGACAGAGACTATGGCTACACCTTC.